This T cell receptor beta chain was identified in a study of cytomegalovirus exposure and HLA in healthy donors. Points from the study as a whole: Further analysis, carried out later, found HLA-associated TCR beta chains more clonally expanded than equally common other chains. Another analysis was done later, and it associated around 17,000 TCR beta sequences with HLA alleles at 0.05 false discovery rate.

Germline V gene sequence: CDR1 SGHVS, CDR2 FQNEAQ. Unmatched junction bases numbered 12, after V lost 1 base and J lost 8 bases. The CDR3 has 17 residues. Turning to this clone: Its antigen is not identified.

Both 60 Vbeta primers and 13 Jbeta primers went into the PCR. Sequenced by immunoSEQ multiplex PCR; TCRdb stores in-frame clones only, minus some. The sample lists 100,000 to 150,000 clones; 75% to 85% were seen once. The receptor comes from a man aged 25 to 40 in good health and CMV-seropositive. This chain joins TRBV7-8 and TRBJ2-1; 9 bases match TRBD1. The material sequenced was PBMCs. The CDR3 coding sequence is TGTGCCAGCAGCTTAGAAAACAGGGGGCCCCCCTTGGATGAGCAGTTCTTC. Amino acids: CASSLENRGPPLDEQFF.